These 9 T cell receptor beta chains came from one sample sequenced in a study of cytomegalovirus exposure and HLA in healthy donors. Assay: immunoSEQ multiplex PCR; the TCRdb copy retains only in-frame clones and omits some. This sample yields 130,000 to 150,000 clones, of which 85% to 90% are seen a single time; around 9% belongs to the top ten. Sequenced: PBMCs. Receptors originate from a woman aged 18 to 35 in good health and CMV-seropositive.

The CDR3 DNA follows: TGTGCCAGCAGTGAGCGGCAGGGAAGAATCAACACCGGGGAGCTGTTTTTT. The encoded protein is CASSERQGRINTGELFF. The J gene is TRBJ2-2, the V gene TRBV2; D might be TRBD1 (5 bases). Germline CDR1 SNHLY, CDR2 FYNNEI. The CDR3 totals 17 residues. V lost 3 bases and J lost 2, with 16 bases in between.

The chain recombines TRBV7-9 with TRBJ1-1, with 7 nucleotides matching TRBD1. Germline CDR1 SEHNR, CDR2 FQNEAQ (reference sequence). The length of the CDR3 is 16 residues. J gave up 0 bases and V 5 bases, and 9 bases lay outside the gene matches. The CDR3 DNA reads TGTGCCAGCAGCCCCCGAATGGGACAGTTGAACACTGAAGCTTTCTTT. Translated, it gives CASSPRMGQLNTEAFF.

The gene calls are TRBV4-2 and TRBJ2-2, with 11 bases aligning to TRBD2. CDR1 is LGHNA, CDR2 YNFKEQ, per germline. The V gene end was trimmed by 4 bases and the J gene end by 5 bases; junction bases not matched to a gene: 3. The CDR3 has 15 residues. CDR3: CASSPRLAGTGELFF. The DNA of the CDR3 is TGTGCCAGCAGCCCCCGACTAGCGGGGACCGGGGAGCTGTTTTTT.

The J gene is TRBJ1-1, the V gene TRBV19; no clear D gene. This CDR3 contains 16 residues. Germline loops: CDR1 LNHDA, CDR2 SQIVND (reference sequence). The V end was cut by 3 bases, the J end by 4 bases, with 18 bases between. The CDR3 spells CASSIGGWTASTEAFF. The CDR3 DNA reads TGTGCCAGTAGTATCGGAGGTTGGACGGCGAGCACTGAAGCTTTCTTT.

In the case of this clone: With a much larger clone just one base away, this may be a read error. Other DNA variants within this sample encode the same CDR3. The V gene is TRBV4-1, the J gene TRBJ1-1; D uncertain. CDR1 is MGHRA, CDR2 YSYEKL, per germline. The CDR3 length is 16 residues. CDR3 DNA: TGCGCCAGTAGCCAAGATCTCGGGAATTTGAACACTGAAGCTTTCTTT. Translating gives CASSQDLGNLNTEAFF.

This chain links TRBV7-9 with TRBJ2-2; D is possibly TRBD2 (5 bases). V dropped 5 bases and J dropped 1 base, with 8 bases sitting between them. The CDR3 covers 14 residues. The V gene's germline CDR1 is SEHNR and CDR2 FQNEAQ (reference sequence). The CDR3 DNA sequence: TGTGCCAGCAGCCCGCGGGTGAACACCGGGGAGCTGTTTTTT. It encodes CASSPRVNTGELFF.

This chain uses TRBV6-5 with TRBJ1-1; TRBD1 might be the D (6 bases). CDR1 MNHEY and CDR2 SVGAGI come from the germline V gene. The CDR3 runs 13 residues. Between the trimmed V and J ends, which lost 7 bases and 5 bases, there was a span of 14 bases. The CDR3 DNA is TGTGCCAGCACCGCGGCAGGGGCGACTGAAGCTTTCTTT. The encoded protein is CASTAAGATEAFF.

V usage is TRBV15 and J usage is TRBJ2-7, with TRBD1 identical over 9 bases. Trimming cost V 3 bases and J 7 bases; bases outside gene matches: 7. CDR1 and CDR2 from the germline V gene are LNHNV and YYDKDF (reference sequence). This CDR3 is built from 14 residues. The CDR3 here is CATSRAGTGHEQYF. In DNA form, the CDR3 reads TGTGCCACCAGCAGGGCCGGGACAGGGCATGAGCAGTACTTC.

CDR3 sequence (DNA): TGTGCCAGCCGCTGGGGGGAGGAAGACATTGGGAACACTGAAGCTTTCTTT. Protein sequence: CASRWGEEDIGNTEAFF. The chain uses TRBV11-1 and TRBJ1-1, with a tentative D call TRBD1 (5 bases). V lost 8 bases and J 1 base, leaving 23 bases between the germline ends. Germline V gene sequence: CDR1 SGHAT, CDR2 FQDESV (reference sequence). The CDR3 has 17 residues.